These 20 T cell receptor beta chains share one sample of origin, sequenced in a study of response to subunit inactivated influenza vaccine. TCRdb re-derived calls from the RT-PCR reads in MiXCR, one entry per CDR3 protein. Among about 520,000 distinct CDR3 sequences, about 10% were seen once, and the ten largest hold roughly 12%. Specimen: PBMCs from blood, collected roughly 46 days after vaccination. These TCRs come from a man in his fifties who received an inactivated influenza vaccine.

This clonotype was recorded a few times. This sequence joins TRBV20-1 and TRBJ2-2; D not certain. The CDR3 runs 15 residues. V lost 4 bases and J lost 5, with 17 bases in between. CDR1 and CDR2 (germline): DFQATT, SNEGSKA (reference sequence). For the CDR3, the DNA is TGCAGTGCTATAGATGTCCAGACCATTACCGGGGAGCTGTTTTTT. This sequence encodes CSAIDVQTITGELFF.

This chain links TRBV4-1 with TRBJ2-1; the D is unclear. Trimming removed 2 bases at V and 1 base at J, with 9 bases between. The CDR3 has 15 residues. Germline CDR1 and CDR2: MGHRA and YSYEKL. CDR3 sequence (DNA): TGCGCCAGCAGCCAACGGGCAGATTCCTACAATGAGCAGTTCTTC. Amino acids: CASSQRADSYNEQFF.

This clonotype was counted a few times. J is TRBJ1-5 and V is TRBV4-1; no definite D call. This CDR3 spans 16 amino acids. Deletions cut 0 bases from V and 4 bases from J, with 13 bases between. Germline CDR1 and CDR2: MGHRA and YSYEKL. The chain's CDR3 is CASSQDWGLTNQPQHF. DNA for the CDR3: TGCGCCAGCAGCCAAGATTGGGGTCTCACTAATCAGCCCCAGCATTTT.

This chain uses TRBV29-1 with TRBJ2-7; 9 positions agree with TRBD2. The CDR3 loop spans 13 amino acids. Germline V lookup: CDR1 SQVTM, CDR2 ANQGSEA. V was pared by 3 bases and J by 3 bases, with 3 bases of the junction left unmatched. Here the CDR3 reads CSVDLAGNYEQYF. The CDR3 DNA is TGCAGCGTTGATCTAGCGGGGAACTACGAGCAGTACTTC.

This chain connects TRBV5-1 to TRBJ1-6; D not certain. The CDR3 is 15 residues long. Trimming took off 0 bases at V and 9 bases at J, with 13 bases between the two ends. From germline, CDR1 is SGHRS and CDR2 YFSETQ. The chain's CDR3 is CASSLESGLGSPLHF. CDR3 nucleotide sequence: TGCGCCAGCAGCTTGGAATCGGGGTTAGGTTCACCCCTCCACTTT.

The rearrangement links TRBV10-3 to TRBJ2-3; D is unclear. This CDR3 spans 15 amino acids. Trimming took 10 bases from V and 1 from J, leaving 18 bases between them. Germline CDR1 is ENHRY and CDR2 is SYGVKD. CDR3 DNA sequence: TGTGCCACCGAAATACAAGGCGGCGGCACAGATACGCAGTATTTT. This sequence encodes CATEIQGGGTDTQYF.

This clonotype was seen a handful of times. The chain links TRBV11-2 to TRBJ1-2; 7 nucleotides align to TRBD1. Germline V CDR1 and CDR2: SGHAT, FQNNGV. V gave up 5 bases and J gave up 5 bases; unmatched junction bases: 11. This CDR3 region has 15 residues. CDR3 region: CASSTYRGRDYGYTF. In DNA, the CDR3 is TGTGCCAGCAGCACATACAGGGGAAGGGATTATGGCTACACCTTC.

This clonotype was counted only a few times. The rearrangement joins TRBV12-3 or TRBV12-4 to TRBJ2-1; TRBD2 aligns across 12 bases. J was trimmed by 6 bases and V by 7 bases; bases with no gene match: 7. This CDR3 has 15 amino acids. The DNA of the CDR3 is TGTGCCAGCACCGGGACTAGCGGGTCTCCCAATGAGCAGTTCTTC. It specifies CASTGTSGSPNEQFF.

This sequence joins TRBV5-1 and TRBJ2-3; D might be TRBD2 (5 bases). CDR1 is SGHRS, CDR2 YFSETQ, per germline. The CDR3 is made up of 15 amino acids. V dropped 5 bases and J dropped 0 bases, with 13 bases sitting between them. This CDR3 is CASRDLSGSTDTQYF. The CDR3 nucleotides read TGCGCCAGCAGAGACCTAAGCGGAAGCACAGATACGCAGTATTTT.

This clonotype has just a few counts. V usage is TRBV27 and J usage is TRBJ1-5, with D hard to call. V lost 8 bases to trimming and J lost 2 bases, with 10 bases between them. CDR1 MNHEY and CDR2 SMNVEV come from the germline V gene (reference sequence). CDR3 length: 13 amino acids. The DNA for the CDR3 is TGTGCCAGCGGTGGGCGAGGCAATCAGCCCCAGCATTTT. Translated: CASGGRGNQPQHF.

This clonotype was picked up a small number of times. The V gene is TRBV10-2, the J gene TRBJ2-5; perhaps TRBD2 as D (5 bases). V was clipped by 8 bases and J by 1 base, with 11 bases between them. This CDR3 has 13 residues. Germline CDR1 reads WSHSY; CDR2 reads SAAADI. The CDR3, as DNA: TGCGCCAGCCTCGGGGTTCCCCAAGAGACCCAGTACTTC. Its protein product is CASLGVPQETQYF.

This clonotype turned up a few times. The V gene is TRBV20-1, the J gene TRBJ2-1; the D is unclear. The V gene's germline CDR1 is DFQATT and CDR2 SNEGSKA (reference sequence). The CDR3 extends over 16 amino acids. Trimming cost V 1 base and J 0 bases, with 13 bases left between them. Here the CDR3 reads CSARVVGPSSYNEQFF. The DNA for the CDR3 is TGCAGTGCTAGAGTCGTTGGACCAAGCTCCTACAATGAGCAGTTCTTC.

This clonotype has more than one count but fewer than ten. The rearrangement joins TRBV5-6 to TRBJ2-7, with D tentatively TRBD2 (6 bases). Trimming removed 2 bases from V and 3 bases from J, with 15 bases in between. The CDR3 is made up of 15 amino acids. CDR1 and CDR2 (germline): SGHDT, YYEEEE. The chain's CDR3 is CASSLYLAARYEQYF. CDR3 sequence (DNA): TGTGCCAGCAGCTTATATTTAGCGGCTCGCTACGAGCAGTACTTC.

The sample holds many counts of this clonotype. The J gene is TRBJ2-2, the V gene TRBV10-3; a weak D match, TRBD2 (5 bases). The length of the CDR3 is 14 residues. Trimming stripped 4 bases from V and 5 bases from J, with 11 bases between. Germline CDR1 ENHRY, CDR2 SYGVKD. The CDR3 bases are TGTGCCATCAGTGTTCAGAGGGATACCGGGGAGCTGTTTTTT. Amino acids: CAISVQRDTGELFF.

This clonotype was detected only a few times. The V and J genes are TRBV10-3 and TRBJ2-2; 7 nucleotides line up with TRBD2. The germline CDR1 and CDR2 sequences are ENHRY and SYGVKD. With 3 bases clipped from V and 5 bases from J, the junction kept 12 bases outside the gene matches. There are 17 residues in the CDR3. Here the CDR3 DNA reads TGTGCCATCAGTGAAAGTCACCTAGCGGCAAGGACCGGGGAGCTGTTTTTT. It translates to CAISESHLAARTGELFF.

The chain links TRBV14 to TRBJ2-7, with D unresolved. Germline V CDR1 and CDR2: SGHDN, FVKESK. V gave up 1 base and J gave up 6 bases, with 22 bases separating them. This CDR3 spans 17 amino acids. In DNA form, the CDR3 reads TGTGCCAGCAGCCAAGCCAGTTTCGCGGCTATACAGAGCGAGCAGTACTTC. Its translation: CASSQASFAAIQSEQYF.

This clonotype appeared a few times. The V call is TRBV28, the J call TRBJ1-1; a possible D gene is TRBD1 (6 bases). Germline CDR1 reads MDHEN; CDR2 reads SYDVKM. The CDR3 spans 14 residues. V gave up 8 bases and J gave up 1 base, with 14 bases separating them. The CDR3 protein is CASRQAGGNTEAFF. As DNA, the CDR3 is TGTGCCAGCCGACAGGCTGGAGGGAACACTGAAGCTTTCTTT.

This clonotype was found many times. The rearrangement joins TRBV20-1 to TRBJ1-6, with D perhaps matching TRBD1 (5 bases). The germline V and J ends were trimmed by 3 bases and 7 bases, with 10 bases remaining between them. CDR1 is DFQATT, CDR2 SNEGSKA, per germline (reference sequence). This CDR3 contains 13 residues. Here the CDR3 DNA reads TGCAGTGCTAGGTCGGGGCAGAATTCACCCCTCCACTTT. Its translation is CSARSGQNSPLHF.

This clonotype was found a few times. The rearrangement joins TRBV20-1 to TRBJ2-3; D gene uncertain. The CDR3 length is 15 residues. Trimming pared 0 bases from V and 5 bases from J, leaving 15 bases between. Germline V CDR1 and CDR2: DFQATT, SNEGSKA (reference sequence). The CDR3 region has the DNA TGCAGTGCTAGAGATCCGCGAAGGGCCGGAGATACGCAGTATTTT. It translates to CSARDPRRAGDTQYF.

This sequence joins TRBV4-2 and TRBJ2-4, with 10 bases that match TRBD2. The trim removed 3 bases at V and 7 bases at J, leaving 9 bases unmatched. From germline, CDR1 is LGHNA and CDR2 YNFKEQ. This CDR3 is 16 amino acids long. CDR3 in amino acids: CASSHRAGGAYNIQYF. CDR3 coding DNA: TGTGCCAGCAGCCATAGAGCGGGGGGGGCCTATAACATTCAGTACTTC.